This T cell receptor (beta chain) came from a study of beta chain features in type 1 diabetes. Study-level information: The study examined 90 million to 130 million sorted cells across all samples.

What was sequenced were expressed TCRB transcripts, since all of the isolated RNA had been reverse transcribed. Profiling relied on immunoSEQ multiplex PCR, and the TCRdb table lists in-frame clones only, not all of them. In the table there are some 120,000 clones, 17% of which are singletons. The CDR3 extends over 15 amino acids. Trimming cost V 6 bases and J 10 bases; bases outside gene matches: 14. Germline V lookup: CDR1 MNHNY, CDR2 SVGAGI (reference sequence). This clone was found a few times. Its antigen is not identified. General study points: Shortening of TCRB CDR3s, moderate but significant, appeared in all four CD4+ subsets of Type 1 diabetes patients. Comparison showed that naive, central memory and Treg TCRB repertoires appeared more similar among patients than among healthy donors.

Sequencing was performed on central memory CD4+ T cells from blood. V gene TRBV6-6 combines with J gene TRBJ2-1, with 8 bases lining up with TRBD2. The receptor's source is a man aged 18 to 30 with type 1 diabetes. Written as DNA, the CDR3 is TGTGCCAGCAGACCGCCGGGACTAGAGATGGGAGAGCAGTTCTTC. It translates to CASRPPGLEMGEQFF.